The next 22 T cell receptor beta chains were all read from a single sample in a study of T cells in Graves' hyperthyroidism and ophthalmopathy. Amplification of TCR beta CDR3 regions was performed using RNA transcripts as template. HTBI primers were employed in a first-round RT-PCR of the TCR CDR3. TCRdb analysed the multiplex PCR reads with MiXCR anew, one entry per CDR3 protein. The data contain a few hundred thousand distinct CDR3 sequences, approximately 16% of them singletons. Material: blood. The receptors were sampled from a woman in her thirties with Graves' ophthalmopathy.

This clonotype was seen only a few times. The chain links TRBV7-2 to TRBJ1-1; TRBD1 might be the D (6 bases). CDR1 and CDR2 from the germline V gene are SGHTA and FQGNSA. There are 17 residues in the CDR3. Between the trimmed V and J ends, which lost 1 base and 3 bases, there was a span of 18 bases. In nucleotides, the CDR3 is TGTGCCAGCAGCTTAGTAACTTACAGGGTCAGGGACACTGAAGCTTTCTTT. The encoded protein is CASSLVTYRVRDTEAFF.

This clonotype was recorded many times. V gene TRBV7-2 combines with J gene TRBJ2-7; 7 bases line up with TRBD2. Germline values: CDR1 SGHTA, CDR2 FQGNSA. The junction had 7 bases not matched to a gene; V was cut back by 5 bases and J by 0 bases. The length of the CDR3 is 15 residues. DNA for the CDR3: TGTGCCAGCAGCCCTAGCGGAAAGAGCTCCTACGAGCAGTACTTC. Residues: CASSPSGKSSYEQYF.

This clonotype has a count of ten or more. The chain employs TRBV2 and TRBJ2-3; D is perhaps TRBD2 (6 bases). Looked up from germline, CDR1 is SNHLY and CDR2 is FYNNEI. With 3 bases removed from V and 6 bases from J, the gap between germline ends came to 13 bases. The length of the CDR3 is 14 residues. In DNA form, the CDR3 reads TGTGCCAGCAGTGACTTGGCGGGACCGGATACGCAGTATTTT. Amino acid sequence: CASSDLAGPDTQYF.

Remarks on this clonotype: Germline is not matched at one junction end, which may reflect a read error. The J gene is TRBJ2-7, the V gene TRBV5-1, with 11 bases fitting TRBD2. There are 15 residues in the CDR3. Germline-derived CDR1 and CDR2 are SGHRS and YFSETQ. CDR3 sequence reads: CASSSRLAGYHEQYF. For the CDR3, the DNA is TGTGCCAGCAGCTCTAGACTAGCGGGATACCACGAGCAGTACTTC.

To note about this clonotype: A much larger clone lies a single base off, so this may be a read error. The rearrangement uses TRBV7-9 and TRBJ2-7; 10 bases match TRBD2. This CDR3 comprises 16 residues. With 6 bases clipped from V and 7 bases from J, the junction kept 15 bases outside the gene matches. The germline CDR1 and CDR2 sequences are SEHNR and FQNEAQ (reference sequence). The CDR3 loop reads CASSRAPGLASGEQYF. CDR3 DNA: TGTGCCAGCAGTCGTGCACCGGGACTAGCGTCTGGTGAGCAGTACTTC.

This clonotype occurred many times. One junction end disagrees with the germline gene, perhaps due to a read error. The chain uses TRBV20-1 and TRBJ1-1, with TRBD1 matching 7 bases. CDR1 and CDR2 (germline): DFQATT, SNEGSKA (reference sequence). The CDR3 runs 11 residues. CDR3 amino acids: CWHRGSTEAFF. DNA for the CDR3: TGTTGGCACAGGGGAAGCACTGAAGCTTTCTTT.

In this sample, this clonotype turned up many times. V is TRBV10-3 and J is TRBJ2-1; 7 nucleotides line up with TRBD1. The CDR3 has 17 residues. V lost 8 bases, J lost 1 base, and 14 bases stayed unmatched. Per germline, CDR1 ENHRY and CDR2 SYGVKD. The CDR3 nucleotides read TGTGCCATCCGGATACCGGGACAGAGAAGTTCCTACAATGAGCAGTTCTTC. This sequence encodes CAIRIPGQRSSYNEQFF.

In regard to this clonotype: This may be a read error, as it is one base from a much larger clone. This rearrangement joins TRBV2 to TRBJ2-1; tentative D call: TRBD2 (6 bases). CDR1 is SNHLY, CDR2 FYNNEI, per germline. This CDR3 has 16 amino acids. In nucleotides, the CDR3 is TGTGCCAGCAGTGAAGCGGGACCGGGGGTGGGGGAAGAGCAGCTCTTC. Translated, it gives CASSEAGPGVGEEQLF.

The genes are TRBV10-3 and TRBJ2-2; 7 bases agree with TRBD2. Unmatched junction bases numbered 1, after V lost 3 bases and J lost 0 bases. CDR3 length equals 15 residues. The V gene's germline CDR1 is ENHRY and CDR2 SYGVKD. CDR3 amino acids: CAISDGLANTGELFF. The CDR3 DNA reads as TGTGCCATCAGTGACGGACTAGCGAACACCGGGGAGCTGTTTTTT.

This clonotype was picked up many times. The rearrangement joins TRBV29-1 to TRBJ2-7; D is possibly TRBD1 or TRBD2 (7 bases each). V was trimmed by 4 bases and J by 7 bases, leaving 14 bases between them. The germline V gene has CDR1 SQVTM and CDR2 ANQGSEA. CDR3 length: 12 residues. The CDR3 protein is CSVGQGGGEQYF. In DNA form, the CDR3 reads TGCAGCGTTGGACAGGGAGGGGGAGAGCAGTACTTC.

This clonotype was seen many times. This sequence joins TRBV3-2 and TRBJ2-2; the tabulated D call, TRBD2, remains unverified against the DNA. TRBV3-2 is noted as a pseudogene. CDR3 length: 14 amino acids. The CDR3 DNA is TGTGCCAGCCCCGGGACGAGAAGGACCGGGGAGCTGTTTTTT. This gives the protein CASPGTRRTGELFF.

This rearrangement joins TRBV4-3 to TRBJ1-2, with D tentatively TRBD1 (6 bases). CDR1 LGHNA and CDR2 YSLEER come from the germline V gene. This CDR3 has 14 amino acids. Trimming took off 0 bases at V and 8 bases at J, with 13 bases between the two ends. CDR3 in DNA: TGCGCCAGCAGCCAAGATGTGGGGGCGCGAGGCTACACCTTC. Translated: CASSQDVGARGYTF.

Of note for this clonotype: The CDR3 does not close with the conserved phenylalanine or tryptophan, likely indicating a read error. The chain combines TRBV27 with TRBJ2-1, with no clear D. The germline V and J ends were trimmed by 0 bases and 0 bases, with 6 bases remaining between them. The CDR3 length is 15 residues. From germline, CDR1 is MNHEY and CDR2 SMNVEV (reference sequence). The CDR3 DNA is TGTGCCAGCAGTTTATCTCCAAGCTCCTACAATGAGCAGTTCCTC. The encoded protein is CASSLSPSSYNEQFL.

This chain connects TRBV7-9 to TRBJ2-6, with 10 bases aligning to TRBD2. V lost 4 bases, J lost 1 base, and 7 bases stayed unmatched. CDR1 and CDR2 from the germline V gene are SEHNR and FQNEAQ (reference sequence). This CDR3 spans 18 amino acids. CDR3 region: CASSSSGRAGSGANVLTF. The CDR3 DNA sequence: TGTGCCAGCAGCTCAAGCGGGAGGGCCGGTTCTGGGGCCAACGTCCTGACTTTC.

There are a few counts of this clonotype. The gene calls are TRBV6-2 or TRBV6-3 and TRBJ1-5, with 7 bases that match TRBD1. V shed 7 bases, J shed 6 bases, and the junction held 9 bases outside the gene matches. The CDR3 totals 14 residues. The germline V gene encodes CDR1 MNHEY and CDR2 SVGEGT. CDR3 DNA sequence: TGTGCCAGCACCCCGACAGGGACGGGTCAGCCCCAGCATTTT. Translated: CASTPTGTGQPQHF.

The chain employs TRBV30 and TRBJ1-5; D gene unclear. This CDR3 comprises 13 residues. Trimming took 4 bases from V and 0 from J, leaving 7 bases between them. Germline V lookup: CDR1 GTSNPN, CDR2 SVGIG (reference sequence). This CDR3 reads CAWNGDSNQPQHF. The CDR3 nucleotides read TGTGCCTGGAACGGGGATAGCAATCAGCCCCAGCATTTT.

This clonotype was seen at least ten times. The chain links TRBV20-1 to TRBJ2-3; 10 bases are shared with TRBD2. CDR1 and CDR2 from the germline V gene are DFQATT and SNEGSKA (reference sequence). V lost 0 bases, J lost 2 bases, and 8 bases stayed unmatched. The CDR3 length is 17 residues. CDR3 sequence reads: CSARDRGLAGATDTQYF. The DNA for the CDR3 is TGCAGTGCTAGAGATCGAGGGCTAGCGGGAGCCACAGATACGCAGTATTTT.

The chain links TRBV20-1 to TRBJ2-7, with 9 bases identical to TRBD2. The CDR3 totals 15 residues. Trimming took 4 bases from V and 3 from J; bases not matched to a gene: 10. The germline V gene has CDR1 DFQATT and CDR2 SNEGSKA (reference sequence). CDR3 region: CSAKRGAFGNYEQYF. CDR3 sequence (DNA): TGCAGTGCTAAGCGGGGGGCGTTCGGAAACTACGAGCAGTACTTC.

The V gene is TRBV27, the J gene TRBJ1-1, with D tentatively TRBD1 (5 bases). With 4 bases removed from V and 3 bases from J, the gap between germline ends came to 15 bases. This CDR3 is 15 amino acids long. Germline V lookup: CDR1 MNHEY, CDR2 SMNVEV (reference sequence). The CDR3 DNA is TGTGCCAGCAGTTCTGGGACGGGAGGGGACACTGAAGCTTTCTTT. The encoded protein is CASSSGTGGDTEAFF.

This clonotype was found many times. V and J are TRBV12-3 or TRBV12-4 and TRBJ2-5, with D tentatively TRBD2 (5 bases). The CDR3 has 14 residues. V lost 3 bases, J lost 0 bases, and 8 bases lay in between. This chain's CDR3 is CASSFLAHQETQYF. The CDR3 nucleotides are TGTGCCAGCAGTTTTTTAGCGCACCAAGAGACCCAGTACTTC.

This clonotype has more than one count but fewer than ten. The chain combines TRBV7-9 with TRBJ2-7, with 7 bases identical to TRBD2. The CDR3 contains 16 residues. Per germline, CDR1 SEHNR and CDR2 FQNEAQ (reference sequence). The ends lost 1 base at V and 6 bases at J; junction bases unmatched: 12. The CDR3 sequence: CASSLGPGEGRSEQYF. CDR3 DNA sequence: TGTGCCAGCAGCTTAGGGCCGGGGGAGGGCCGCTCCGAGCAGTACTTC.

This clonotype was counted only a few times. This chain links TRBV19 with TRBJ2-2; possibly TRBD1 for D (6 bases). There are 14 residues in the CDR3. CDR1 and CDR2 (germline): LNHDA, SQIVND (reference sequence). V lost 7 bases and J 1 base, leaving 10 bases between the germline ends. CDR3 coding DNA: TGTGCCAGTACCGACAGGATGAACACCGGGGAGCTGTTTTTT. Protein product: CASTDRMNTGELFF.